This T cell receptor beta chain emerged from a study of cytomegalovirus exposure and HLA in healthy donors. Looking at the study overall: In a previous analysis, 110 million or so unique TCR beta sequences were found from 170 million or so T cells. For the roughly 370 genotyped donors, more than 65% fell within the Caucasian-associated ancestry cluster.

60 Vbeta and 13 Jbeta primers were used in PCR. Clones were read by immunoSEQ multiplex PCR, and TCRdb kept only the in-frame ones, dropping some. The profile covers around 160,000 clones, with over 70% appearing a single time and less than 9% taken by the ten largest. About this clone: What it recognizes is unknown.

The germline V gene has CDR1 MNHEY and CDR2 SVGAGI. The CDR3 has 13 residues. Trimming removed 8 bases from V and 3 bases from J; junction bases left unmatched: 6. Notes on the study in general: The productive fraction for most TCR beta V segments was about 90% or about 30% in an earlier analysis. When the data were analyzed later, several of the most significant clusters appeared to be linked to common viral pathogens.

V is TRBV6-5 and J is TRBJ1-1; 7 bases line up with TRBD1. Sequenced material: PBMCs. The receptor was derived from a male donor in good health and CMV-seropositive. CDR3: CASSDRADTEAFF. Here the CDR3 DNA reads TGTGCCAGCTCTGACAGGGCGGACACTGAAGCTTTCTTT.